This T cell receptor (beta chain) was documented in a study of blood T cells in healthy people across ages. Study findings and constraints: Samples with more naive T cells showed higher observed beta diversity.

A second PCR, run for roughly 6 to 11 cycles, used a sample-barcoded 5' primer plus a J-beta primer mix. At least 2.5 million CDR3-containing paired-end reads were obtained per sample. TCRdb re-analysed the 5' RACE reads in MiXCR, keeping a single row per CDR3 protein. The sample has over a million distinct CDR3 sequences, almost 60% seen once; the top ten hold 6.7%. Germline V lookup: CDR1 MNHEY, CDR2 SMNVEV (reference sequence). This CDR3 contains 17 residues. V lost 3 bases and J lost 0; bases outside the gene matches: 6. As regards this clonotype: The antigen remains unidentified.

The source of this sequence is a man aged 18 to 35 in good health. The chain is built from TRBV27 and TRBJ2-2; 8 nucleotides match TRBD1. Sequenced: blood. The CDR3 reads CASSFYPGQANTGELFF. The CDR3 DNA reads TGTGCCAGCAGTTTTTATCCGGGACAGGCGAACACCGGGGAGCTGTTTTTT.